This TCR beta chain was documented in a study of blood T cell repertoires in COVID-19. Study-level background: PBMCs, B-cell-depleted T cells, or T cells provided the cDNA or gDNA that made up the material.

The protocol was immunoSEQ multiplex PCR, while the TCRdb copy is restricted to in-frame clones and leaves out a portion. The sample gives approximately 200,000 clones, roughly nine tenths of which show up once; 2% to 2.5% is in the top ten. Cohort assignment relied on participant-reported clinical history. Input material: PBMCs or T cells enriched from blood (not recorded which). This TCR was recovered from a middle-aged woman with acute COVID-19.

The CDR3: CASSIGTGTGANVLTF. Written as DNA, the CDR3 is TGTGCCAGTAGTATCGGGACAGGGACTGGGGCCAACGTCCTGACTTTC. V gene TRBV19 combines with J gene TRBJ2-6; 9 bases are shared with TRBD1. The V segment lost 3 bases and the J segment 2 bases; nucleotides outside the gene matches: 2. Germline loops: CDR1 LNHDA, CDR2 SQIVND (reference sequence). The CDR3 is made up of 16 amino acids.